These 9 T cell receptor beta chains share one sample of origin, sequenced in a study of immune characterization of retroperitoneal liposarcoma. Each CDR3 protein gets one entry after TCRdb re-called the PCR reads with MiXCR. The top ten hold 9.1% of the sample, which has 12,000 or so distinct CDR3 sequences, over 25% seen once. Sequencing was done on a sample of tumor tissue. The receptor set was obtained from a female donor with retroperitoneal liposarcoma.

The sample holds many counts of this clonotype. The chain employs TRBV6-1 and TRBJ2-1; tentative D call: TRBD1 (5 bases). TRBJ2-7 explains the end of the DNA better; the J call may be wrong. CDR1 and CDR2 from the germline V gene are MNHNS and SASEGT. The CDR3 is 15 residues long. CDR3 DNA sequence: TGTGCCAGCAGTGAAGCCCTAGGGGCCTACAATGAGCAGTACTTC. Translation gives CASSEALGAYNEQYF.

CDR3 in DNA: TGCGCCAGCAGCCAAGAGACAGCCGTTCAAGAGACCCAGTTCTTC. This translates into CASSQETAVQETQFF. The chain links TRBV4-1 to TRBJ2-1, with D possibly being TRBD1 (5 bases). The CDR3 is 15 amino acids. V shed 0 bases and J shed 13 bases, with 19 bases lying between them. Germline V lookup: CDR1 MGHRA, CDR2 YSYEKL.

In its sample, this clonotype is medium-sized. As DNA, the CDR3 is TGTGCCAGCAGCTTAGGATATTACGAGCAGTACTTC. Encoded protein: CASSLGYYEQYF. This chain uses TRBV7-2 with TRBJ2-1, with D unresolved. The tail of the sequence fits TRBJ2-7 better, so the J call may be wrong. Per the germline V gene, CDR1 is SGHTA and CDR2 is FQGNSA. The CDR3 covers 12 residues.

Of note for this clonotype: The conserved closing phenylalanine or tryptophan is absent in this CDR3, likely reflecting a read error. The chain recombines TRBV6-1 with TRBJ2-1, with TRBD2 identical over 10 bases. The J call may be incorrect, as the DNA end agrees better with TRBJ2-7. Germline assignment: CDR1 MNHNS and CDR2 SASEGT. CDR3 length: 14 amino acids. CDR3 loop: CASSGLAGVHEQYS. Written as DNA, the CDR3 is TGTGCCAGCAGTGGGCTAGCGGGAGTACATGAGCAGTACTCT.

This clonotype was recorded at least ten times. The gene calls are TRBV12-5 and TRBJ2-3; 9 bases match TRBD1. Germline assignment: CDR1 LGHNT and CDR2 FRNRAP. V gave up 3 bases and J gave up 3 bases; unmatched junction bases: 7. The CDR3 has 16 residues. CDR3 bases: TGTGCTAGTGGTTTTGGGACAGGGTATGCGACAGATACGCAGTATTTT. Translating it yields CASGFGTGYATDTQYF.

The chain employs TRBV6-2 or TRBV6-3 and TRBJ2-2; 13 bases agree with TRBD2. The ends lost 5 bases at V and 3 bases at J; junction bases unmatched: 0. Germline V gives CDR1 MNHEY, CDR2 SVGEGT. This CDR3 contains 15 residues. CDR3 residues: CASSGLAGDTGELFF. The CDR3 DNA follows: TGTGCCAGCAGTGGACTAGCGGGAGACACCGGGGAGCTGTTTTTT.

The rearrangement joins TRBV6-8 to TRBJ2-1; 8 bases map to TRBD2. The junction had 17 bases not matched to a gene; V was cut back by 8 bases and J by 8 bases. Germline assignment: CDR1 MNHGY and CDR2 SAAAGT. CDR3 length: 16 amino acids. Written as DNA, the CDR3 is TGTGCCAGCTTTTCTGTCTTCCGGGAGGGCGGGTATGAGCAGTTCTTC. Translated, it gives CASFSVFREGGYEQFF.

This clonotype is medium-sized within its sample. CDR3 coding DNA: TGTGCCAGCAGTGAAGGACAGTTAAATGAGCAGTACTTC. It encodes CASSEGQLNEQYF. The rearrangement uses TRBV6-1 and TRBJ2-1; maybe TRBD1 (5 bases). The end of the DNA aligns better with TRBJ2-7, so the J call may be wrong. The germline CDR1 and CDR2 sequences are MNHNS and SASEGT. This CDR3 has 13 residues.

By frequency in the sample, this clonotype is medium-sized. The chain carries TRBV6-1 and TRBJ2-1; 9 bases line up with TRBD2. The germline gives CDR1 MNHNS, CDR2 SASEGT. The CDR3 is made up of 14 amino acids. Trimming cost V 5 bases and J 7 bases; bases outside gene matches: 6. CDR3 amino acids: CASSTSGLGNEQFF. The CDR3 nucleotides are TGTGCCAGCAGTACTAGCGGGCTAGGGAATGAGCAGTTCTTC.